The rows below give T cell receptor beta chains drawn from one sample of a study of T-cell memory formation after mild COVID-19. TCRdb analysed the 5' RACE reads with MiXCR anew, one entry per CDR3 protein. Altogether around 310,000 distinct CDR3 sequences are present, 20% to 25% being singletons, with the ten largest covering approximately 22%. Source material: PBMCs or a T cell subset sorted from them (not recorded which). The origin of the receptors is a young man who had mild COVID-19 (a few samples of this study predate the infection). Cell type and time point are not known. The CDR3 runs from the conserved cysteine through the conserved F or W. The D gene is left open where the match is weak. A row's size may be missing; if present it is once, few, many or a size class.

CDR3aa: CASSPTWLAGEQETQYF
CDR3nt: TGTGCCAGCAGCCCCACGTGGCTAGCGGGGGAGCAAGAGACCCAGTACTTC
j_gene: TRBJ2-5
d_gene: TRBD2
abundance: NA
v_gene: TRBV4-2
len: 17

CDR3aa: CASSQGGDGYTF
CDR3nt: TGCGCCAGCAGCCAAGGGGGAGATGGCTACACCTTC
j_gene: TRBJ1-2
d_gene: NA
abundance: NA
v_gene: TRBV4-3
len: 12

CDR3aa: CASRDRVSNQPQHF
CDR3nt: TGTGCCAGCAGAGACAGGGTTAGCAATCAGCCCCAGCATTTT
j_gene: TRBJ1-5
d_gene: TRBD1
abundance: NA
v_gene: TRBV6-1
len: 14

CDR3aa: CASSLGQGASPLHF
CDR3nt: TGTGCCAGCAGTTTGGGGCAGGGGGCTTCACCCCTCCACTTT
j_gene: TRBJ1-6
d_gene: TRBD1
abundance: NA
v_gene: TRBV12-3/TRBV12-4
len: 14

CDR3aa: CASSVYGGTVQETQYF
CDR3nt: TGTGCCAGCAGCGTATACGGAGGGACCGTTCAAGAGACCCAGTACTTC
j_gene: TRBJ2-5
d_gene: NA
abundance: NA
v_gene: TRBV9
len: 16

CDR3aa: CASADRTVYYGYTF
CDR3nt: TGTGCCAGCGCGGACCGGACGGTGTACTATGGCTACACCTTC
j_gene: TRBJ1-2
d_gene: NA
abundance: many
v_gene: TRBV28
len: 14

CDR3aa: CASRSGTRAHEETQYF
CDR3nt: TGCGCCAGCAGATCCGGGACTAGGGCCCACGAGGAGACCCAGTACTTC
j_gene: TRBJ2-5
d_gene: TRBD2
abundance: few
v_gene: TRBV5-1
len: 16

CDR3aa: CASSSPGTDYTEAFF
CDR3nt: TGTGCCAGCAGCTCGCCCGGGACAGATTACACTGAAGCTTTCTTT
j_gene: TRBJ1-1
d_gene: TRBD1
abundance: few
v_gene: TRBV7-9
len: 15

CDR3aa: CASSLNAGANQPQHF
CDR3nt: TGTGCCAGCAGCCTCAACGCGGGGGCAAATCAGCCCCAGCATTTT
j_gene: TRBJ1-5
d_gene: NA
abundance: NA
v_gene: TRBV7-6
len: 15

CDR3aa: CASSQYVPSGGPDSNQPQHF
CDR3nt: TGCGCCAGCAGCCAATATGTACCGAGTGGTGGGCCCGATAGCAATCAGCCCCAGCATTTT
j_gene: TRBJ1-5
d_gene: NA
abundance: few
v_gene: TRBV4-1
len: 20

CDR3aa: CASSLSRDTEAFF
CDR3nt: TGTGCCAGCAGTTTAAGCAGGGACACTGAAGCTTTCTTT
j_gene: TRBJ1-1
d_gene: NA
abundance: many
v_gene: TRBV27
len: 13

CDR3aa: CASSGGQGALSYGYTF
CDR3nt: TGTGCCAGCAGTGGGGGACAGGGGGCGCTTAGCTATGGCTACACCTTC
j_gene: TRBJ1-2
d_gene: TRBD1
abundance: NA
v_gene: TRBV6-1
len: 16

CDR3aa: CSARDPGQDPDTQYF
CDR3nt: TGCAGTGCTAGAGATCCGGGACAGGACCCAGATACGCAGTATTTT
j_gene: TRBJ2-3
d_gene: TRBD1
abundance: NA
v_gene: TRBV20-1
len: 15

CDR3aa: CSATRLGEQFF
CDR3nt: TGCAGTGCTACCAGACTGGGGGAGCAGTTCTTC
j_gene: TRBJ2-1
d_gene: NA
abundance: few
v_gene: TRBV20-1
len: 11

CDR3aa: CASSSSTSGGITDTQYF
CDR3nt: TGTGCCAGCAGCTCTTCGACTAGCGGGGGGATCACAGATACGCAGTATTTT
j_gene: TRBJ2-3
d_gene: TRBD2
abundance: few
v_gene: TRBV7-6
len: 17

CDR3aa: CASSPQTGELFF
CDR3nt: TGTGCCAGCAGTCCACAGACCGGGGAGCTGTTTTTT
j_gene: TRBJ2-2
d_gene: NA
abundance: NA
v_gene: TRBV6-2/TRBV6-3
len: 12

CDR3aa: CASSLDGGFYGYTF
CDR3nt: TGCGCCAGCAGCTTGGATGGGGGGTTCTATGGCTACACCTTC
j_gene: TRBJ1-2
d_gene: NA
abundance: few
v_gene: TRBV5-1
len: 14

CDR3aa: CASSFAREQYF
CDR3nt: TGTGCCAGCAGTTTCGCTCGCGAGCAGTACTTC
j_gene: TRBJ2-7
d_gene: NA
abundance: NA
v_gene: TRBV12-3/TRBV12-4
len: 11

CDR3aa: CASGTGEGNGYTF
CDR3nt: TGTGCCAGCGGGACAGGGGAAGGGAATGGCTACACCTTC
j_gene: TRBJ1-2
d_gene: TRBD1
abundance: few
v_gene: TRBV7-2
len: 13

CDR3aa: CASRDDSDYNSPLHF
CDR3nt: TGTGCCAGCAGAGACGACAGTGACTATAATTCACCCCTCCACTTT
j_gene: TRBJ1-6
d_gene: NA
abundance: NA
v_gene: TRBV7-6
len: 15

CDR3aa: CASSIEGQGTVARGANVLTF
CDR3nt: TGTGCCAGTAGTATAGAGGGACAGGGTACTGTCGCGAGAGGGGCCAACGTCCTGACTTTC
j_gene: TRBJ2-6
d_gene: TRBD1
abundance: NA
v_gene: TRBV19
len: 20

CDR3aa: CASSGTSGGGNEQFF
CDR3nt: TGCGCCAGCAGCGGAACTAGCGGGGGGGGCAATGAGCAGTTCTTC
j_gene: TRBJ2-1
d_gene: TRBD2
abundance: few
v_gene: TRBV5-1
len: 15

CDR3aa: CATSSLRDNQPQHF
CDR3nt: TGTGCCACCAGCAGCCTCCGGGACAATCAGCCCCAGCATTTT
j_gene: TRBJ1-5
d_gene: NA
abundance: few
v_gene: TRBV15
len: 14

CDR3aa: CASSETLLARADEQFF
CDR3nt: TGTGCCAGCAGCGAGACCCTCCTAGCGAGGGCCGATGAGCAGTTCTTC
j_gene: TRBJ2-1
d_gene: NA
abundance: many
v_gene: TRBV9
len: 16

CDR3aa: CASSRLDSSTEAFF
CDR3nt: TGCGCCAGCAGCCGCCTCGACAGTTCCACTGAAGCTTTCTTT
j_gene: TRBJ1-1
d_gene: NA
abundance: few
v_gene: TRBV5-1
len: 14

CDR3aa: CASSWISGTVYGYTF
CDR3nt: TGTGCCAGCAGCTGGATATCCGGGACAGTTTATGGCTACACCTTC
j_gene: TRBJ1-2
d_gene: TRBD1
abundance: few
v_gene: TRBV5-4
len: 15

CDR3aa: CASSQDPTVTTDTQYF
CDR3nt: TGTGCCAGCAGCCAAGACCCTACAGTAACCACAGATACGCAGTATTTT
j_gene: TRBJ2-3
d_gene: NA
abundance: few
v_gene: TRBV4-2
len: 16

CDR3aa: CSAISGTVYNEQFF
CDR3nt: TGCAGTGCTATTTCCGGGACAGTTTACAATGAGCAGTTCTTC
j_gene: TRBJ2-1
d_gene: TRBD1
abundance: NA
v_gene: TRBV20-1
len: 14

CDR3aa: CASSPKQGGVLDTQYF
CDR3nt: TGTGCCAGCAGCCCAAAACAGGGCGGGGTCCTAGATACGCAGTATTTT
j_gene: TRBJ2-3
d_gene: NA
abundance: few
v_gene: TRBV6-5
len: 16

CDR3aa: CSARAPAGGANVLTF
CDR3nt: TGCAGTGCTAGAGCGCCCGCCGGAGGGGCCAACGTCCTGACTTTC
j_gene: TRBJ2-6
d_gene: NA
abundance: many
v_gene: TRBV20-1
len: 15

CDR3aa: CASRLAGGGDTQYF
CDR3nt: TGCGCCAGTAGACTAGCGGGGGGGGGAGATACGCAGTATTTT
j_gene: TRBJ2-3
d_gene: TRBD2
abundance: NA
v_gene: TRBV10-2
len: 14

CDR3aa: CASSEAAGGPFVQETQYF
CDR3nt: TGTGCCAGCAGTGAAGCGGCGGGGGGGCCATTTGTCCAAGAGACCCAGTACTTC
j_gene: TRBJ2-5
d_gene: TRBD2
abundance: NA
v_gene: TRBV2
len: 18

CDR3aa: CASSPHMLAGIGELFF
CDR3nt: TGTGCCAGCAGCCCCCATATGCTAGCGGGGATCGGGGAGCTGTTTTTT
j_gene: TRBJ2-2
d_gene: TRBD2
abundance: NA
v_gene: TRBV11-2
len: 16

CDR3aa: CASGQGTNYGYTF
CDR3nt: TGTGCCAGTGGACAGGGCACCAACTATGGCTACACCTTC
j_gene: TRBJ1-2
d_gene: TRBD1
abundance: few
v_gene: TRBV6-4
len: 13

CDR3aa: CASSSATGGVVGELFF
CDR3nt: TGTGCCAGCAGCTCAGCGACAGGGGGTGTTGTCGGGGAGCTGTTTTTT
j_gene: TRBJ2-2
d_gene: TRBD1
abundance: few
v_gene: TRBV7-2
len: 16

CDR3aa: CSARDSTYGYTF
CDR3nt: TGCAGTGCTAGAGACAGTACCTATGGCTACACCTTC
j_gene: TRBJ1-2
d_gene: NA
abundance: NA
v_gene: TRBV20-1
len: 12

CDR3aa: CSALGREQFF
CDR3nt: TGCAGCGCCCTGGGGCGGGAGCAGTTCTTC
j_gene: TRBJ2-1
d_gene: NA
abundance: NA
v_gene: TRBV29-1
len: 10

CDR3aa: CASSPDRRNTGELFF
CDR3nt: TGTGCCAGCAGCCCGGACAGGCGCAACACCGGGGAGCTGTTTTTT
j_gene: TRBJ2-2
d_gene: TRBD1
abundance: many
v_gene: TRBV7-9
len: 15

CDR3aa: CAWTGGFSTDTQYF
CDR3nt: TGTGCCTGGACCGGCGGGTTTAGCACAGATACGCAGTATTTT
j_gene: TRBJ2-3
d_gene: NA
abundance: few
v_gene: TRBV30
len: 14

CDR3aa: CASSLAFGAYGYTF
CDR3nt: TGTGCCAGCAGCTTGGCCTTTGGGGCCTATGGCTACACCTTC
j_gene: TRBJ1-2
d_gene: NA
abundance: NA
v_gene: TRBV5-6
len: 14

CDR3aa: CASSSPWEGNEQFF
CDR3nt: TGTGCCAGCAGCTCTCCCTGGGAAGGTAATGAGCAGTTCTTC
j_gene: TRBJ2-1
d_gene: NA
abundance: NA
v_gene: TRBV14
len: 14

CDR3aa: CASSQDRGTSTDTQYF
CDR3nt: TGCGCCAGCAGCCAAGACCGGGGGACTAGCACAGATACGCAGTATTTT
j_gene: TRBJ2-3
d_gene: NA
abundance: many
v_gene: TRBV4-1
len: 16

CDR3aa: CASSVAGQETQYF
CDR3nt: TGCGCCAGCAGCGTAGCGGGGCAAGAGACCCAGTACTTC
j_gene: TRBJ2-5
d_gene: TRBD2
abundance: few
v_gene: TRBV5-1
len: 13